This T cell receptor beta chain stems from a study of T cells after yellow fever vaccination. Study details: Preparation used SMART-Seq v4 Ultra Low Input for the low-cell-number fractions. Findings of the study overall: A limited proportion of clonotypes was detected within both the CD4 and CD8 compartments. Though it reached lower strength, the secondary response hit its peak faster, day 5 versus 15.

Note on this clonotype: Its target is unknown.

The germline V and J ends were trimmed by 2 bases and 5 bases, with 10 bases remaining between them. Germline loops: CDR1 MNHEY, CDR2 SVGEGT. This CDR3 region has 14 residues. For TCR, cDNA came from 5'RACE template switching, which added a universal primer site and UMIs. TCRdb analysed the 5' RACE reads with MiXCR anew, one entry per CDR3 protein. Of about 320,000 distinct CDR3 sequences detected, approximately 12% appear once; the ten largest clones hold 3% to 4%. The chain joins TRBV6-2 or TRBV6-3 to TRBJ1-5; the D gene is possibly TRBD1 (5 bases). Sequencing used CD4+ T cells sorted from PBMCs, obtained 45 days after the yellow fever booster vaccination. This clonotype was sampled from a man younger than 35 who received the YFV17D yellow fever vaccine. The chain's CDR3 is CASSYRGGDQPQHF. Here the CDR3 DNA reads TGTGCCAGCAGTTACAGGGGTGGGGATCAGCCCCAGCATTTT.